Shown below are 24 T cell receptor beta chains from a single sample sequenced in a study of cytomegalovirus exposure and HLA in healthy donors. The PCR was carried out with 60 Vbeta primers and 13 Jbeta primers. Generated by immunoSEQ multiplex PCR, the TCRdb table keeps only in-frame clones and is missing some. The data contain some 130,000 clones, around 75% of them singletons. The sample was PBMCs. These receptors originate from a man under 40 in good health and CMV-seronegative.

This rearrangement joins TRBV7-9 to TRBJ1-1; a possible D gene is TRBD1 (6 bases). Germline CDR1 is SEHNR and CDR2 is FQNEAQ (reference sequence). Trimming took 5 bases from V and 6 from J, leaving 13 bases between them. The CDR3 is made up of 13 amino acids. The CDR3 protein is CASSGTGWAEAFF. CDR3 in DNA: TGTGCCAGCAGCGGAACAGGGTGGGCTGAAGCTTTCTTT.

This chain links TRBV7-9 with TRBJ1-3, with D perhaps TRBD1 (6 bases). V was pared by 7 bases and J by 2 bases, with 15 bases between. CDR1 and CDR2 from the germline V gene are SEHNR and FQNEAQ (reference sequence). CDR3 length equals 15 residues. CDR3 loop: CASTIQGTAGNTIYF. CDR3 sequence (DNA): TGTGCCAGCACCATACAGGGTACGGCTGGAAACACCATATATTTT.

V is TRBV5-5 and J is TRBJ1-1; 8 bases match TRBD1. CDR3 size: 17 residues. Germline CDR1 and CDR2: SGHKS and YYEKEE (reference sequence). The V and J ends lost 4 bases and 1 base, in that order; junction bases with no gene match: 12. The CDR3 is CASSPGQGSIANTEAFF. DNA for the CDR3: TGTGCCAGCAGCCCAGGACAGGGAAGCATTGCGAACACTGAAGCTTTCTTT.

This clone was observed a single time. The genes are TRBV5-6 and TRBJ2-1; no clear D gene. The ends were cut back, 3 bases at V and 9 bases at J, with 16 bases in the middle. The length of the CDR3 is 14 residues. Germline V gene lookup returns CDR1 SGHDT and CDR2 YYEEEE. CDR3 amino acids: CASSYDALGGEQFF. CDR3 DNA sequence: TGTGCCAGCAGCTATGACGCCCTAGGCGGTGAGCAGTTCTTC.

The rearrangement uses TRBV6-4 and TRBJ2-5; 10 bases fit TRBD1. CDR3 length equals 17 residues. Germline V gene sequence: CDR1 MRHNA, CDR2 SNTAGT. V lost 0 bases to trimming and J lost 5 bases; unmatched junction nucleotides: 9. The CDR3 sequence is CASSDSDEKTGGETQYF. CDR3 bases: TGTGCCAGCAGTGACTCCGACGAAAAGACAGGGGGCGAGACCCAGTACTTC.

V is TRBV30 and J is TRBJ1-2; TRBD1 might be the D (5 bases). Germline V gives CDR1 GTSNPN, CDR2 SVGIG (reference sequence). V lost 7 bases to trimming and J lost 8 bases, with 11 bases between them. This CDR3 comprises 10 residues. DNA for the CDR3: TGTGCCTCGGGACTTACAGGCTACACCTTC. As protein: CASGLTGYTF.

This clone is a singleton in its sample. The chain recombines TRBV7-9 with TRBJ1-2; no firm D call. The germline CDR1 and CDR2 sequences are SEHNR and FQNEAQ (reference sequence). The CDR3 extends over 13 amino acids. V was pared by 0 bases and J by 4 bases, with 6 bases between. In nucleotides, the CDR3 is TGTGCCAGCAGCTTAGCCGGTGCCTATGGCTACACCTTC. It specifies CASSLAGAYGYTF.

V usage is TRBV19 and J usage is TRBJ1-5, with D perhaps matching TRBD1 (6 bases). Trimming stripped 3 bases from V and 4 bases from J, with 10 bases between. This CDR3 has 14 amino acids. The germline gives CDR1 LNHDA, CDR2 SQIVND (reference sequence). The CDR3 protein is CASSIRDTNQPQHF. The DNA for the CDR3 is TGTGCCAGTAGTATCAGGGACACTAATCAGCCCCAGCATTTT.

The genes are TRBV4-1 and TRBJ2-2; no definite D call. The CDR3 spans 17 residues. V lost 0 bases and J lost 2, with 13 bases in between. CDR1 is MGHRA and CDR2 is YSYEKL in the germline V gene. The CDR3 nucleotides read TGCGCCAGCAGCCAAGAGAGGTTATCTTTCAACACCGGGGAGCTGTTTTTT. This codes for CASSQERLSFNTGELFF.

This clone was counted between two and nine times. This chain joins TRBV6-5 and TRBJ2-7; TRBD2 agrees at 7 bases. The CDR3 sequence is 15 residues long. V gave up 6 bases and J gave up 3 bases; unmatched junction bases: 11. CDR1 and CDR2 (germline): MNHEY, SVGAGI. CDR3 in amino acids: CASRTAGTRDYEQYF. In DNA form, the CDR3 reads TGTGCCAGCAGAACAGCGGGGACGAGGGACTACGAGCAGTACTTC.

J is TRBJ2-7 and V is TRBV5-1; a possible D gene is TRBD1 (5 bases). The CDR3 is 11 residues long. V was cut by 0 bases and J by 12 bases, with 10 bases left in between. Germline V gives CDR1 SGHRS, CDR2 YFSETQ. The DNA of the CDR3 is TGCGCCAGCAGCTTGGGCCAGGGTTGGTACTTC. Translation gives CASSLGQGWYF.

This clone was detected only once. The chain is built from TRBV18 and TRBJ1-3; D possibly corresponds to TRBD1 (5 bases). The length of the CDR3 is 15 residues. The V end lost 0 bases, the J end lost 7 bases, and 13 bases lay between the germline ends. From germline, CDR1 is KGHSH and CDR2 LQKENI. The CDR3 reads CASSPPYRGWNTIYF. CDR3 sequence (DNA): TGTGCCAGCTCACCACCTTATAGGGGCTGGAACACCATATATTTT.

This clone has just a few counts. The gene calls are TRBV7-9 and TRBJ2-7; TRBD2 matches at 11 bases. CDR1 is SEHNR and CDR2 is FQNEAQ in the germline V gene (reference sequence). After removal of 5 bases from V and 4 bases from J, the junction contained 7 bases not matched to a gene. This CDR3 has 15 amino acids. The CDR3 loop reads CASSPTSGKPYEQYF. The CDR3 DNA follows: TGTGCCAGCAGCCCGACTAGCGGGAAACCTTACGAGCAGTACTTC. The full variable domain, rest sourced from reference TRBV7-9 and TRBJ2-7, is DTGVSQNPRHKITKRGQNVTFRCDPISEHNRLYWYRQTLGQGPEFLTYFQNEAQLEKSRLLSDRFSAERPKGSFSTLEIQRTEQGDSAMYLCASSPTSGKPYEQYFGPGTRLTVT.

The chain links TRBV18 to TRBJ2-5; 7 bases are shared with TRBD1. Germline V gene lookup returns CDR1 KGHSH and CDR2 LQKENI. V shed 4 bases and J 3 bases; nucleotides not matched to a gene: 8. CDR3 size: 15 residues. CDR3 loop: CASSLVNRGEETQYF. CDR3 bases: TGTGCCAGCTCACTTGTGAACAGGGGCGAAGAGACCCAGTACTTC. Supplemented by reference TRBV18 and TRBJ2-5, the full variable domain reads NAGVMQNPRHLVRRRGQEARLRCSPMKGHSHVYWYRQLPEEGLKFMVYLQKENIIDESGMPKERFSAEFPKEGPSILRIQQVVRGDSAAYFCASSLVNRGEETQYFGPGTRLLVL.

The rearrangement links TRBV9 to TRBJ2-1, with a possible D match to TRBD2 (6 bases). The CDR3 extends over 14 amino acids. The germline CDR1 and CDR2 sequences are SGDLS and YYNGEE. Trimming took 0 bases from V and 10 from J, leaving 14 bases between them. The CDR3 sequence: CASSVAGRDWEQFF. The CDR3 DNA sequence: TGTGCCAGCAGCGTAGCGGGAAGGGACTGGGAGCAGTTCTTC.

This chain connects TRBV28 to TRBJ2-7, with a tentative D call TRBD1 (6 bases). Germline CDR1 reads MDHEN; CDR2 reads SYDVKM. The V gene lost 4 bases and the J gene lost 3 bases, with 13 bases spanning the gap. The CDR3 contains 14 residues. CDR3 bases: TGTGCCAGCAGTTCAGGGGACAAATACTACGAGCAGTACTTC. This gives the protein CASSSGDKYYEQYF.

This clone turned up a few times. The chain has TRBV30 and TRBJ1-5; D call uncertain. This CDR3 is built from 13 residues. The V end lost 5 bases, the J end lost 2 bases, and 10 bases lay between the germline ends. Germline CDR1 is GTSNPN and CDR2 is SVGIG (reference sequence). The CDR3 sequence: CAWDGRGNQPQHF. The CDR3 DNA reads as TGTGCCTGGGACGGGAGGGGCAATCAGCCCCAGCATTTT.

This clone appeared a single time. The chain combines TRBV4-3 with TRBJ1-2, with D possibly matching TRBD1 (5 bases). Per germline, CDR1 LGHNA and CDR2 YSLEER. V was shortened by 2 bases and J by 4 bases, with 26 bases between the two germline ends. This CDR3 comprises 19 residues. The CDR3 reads CASSQTFGRLSWQGYGYTF. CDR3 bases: TGCGCCAGCAGCCAAACCTTCGGACGGCTTTCCTGGCAGGGCTATGGCTACACCTTC.

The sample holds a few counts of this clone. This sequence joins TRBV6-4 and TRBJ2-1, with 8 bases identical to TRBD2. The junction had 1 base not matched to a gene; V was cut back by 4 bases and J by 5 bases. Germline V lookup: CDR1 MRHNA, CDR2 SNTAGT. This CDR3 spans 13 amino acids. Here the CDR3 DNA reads TGTGCCAGCAGTGCGGGGGGGCACAATGAGCAGTTCTTC. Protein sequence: CASSAGGHNEQFF.

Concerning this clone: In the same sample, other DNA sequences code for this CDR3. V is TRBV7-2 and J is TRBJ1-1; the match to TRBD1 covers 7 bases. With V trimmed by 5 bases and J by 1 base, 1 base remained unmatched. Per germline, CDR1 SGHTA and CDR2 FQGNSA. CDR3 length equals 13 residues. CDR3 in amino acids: CASSRDRNTEAFF. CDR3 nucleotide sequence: TGTGCCAGCAGCCGGGACAGGAACACTGAAGCTTTCTTT.

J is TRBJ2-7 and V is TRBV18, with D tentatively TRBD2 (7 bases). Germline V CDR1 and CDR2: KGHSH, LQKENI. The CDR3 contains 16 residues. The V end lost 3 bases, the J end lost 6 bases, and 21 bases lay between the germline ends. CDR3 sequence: CASSPGFGLEGGEQYF. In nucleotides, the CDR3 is TGTGCCAGCTCACCGGGGTTTGGACTAGAAGGGGGCGAGCAGTACTTC.

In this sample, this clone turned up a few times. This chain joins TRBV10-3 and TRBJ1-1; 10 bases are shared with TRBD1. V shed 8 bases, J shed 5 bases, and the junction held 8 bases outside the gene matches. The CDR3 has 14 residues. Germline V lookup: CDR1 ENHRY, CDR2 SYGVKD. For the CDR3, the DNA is TGTGCCATCCAGCGACAGGGGGCAGGGACTGAAGCTTTCTTT. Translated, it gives CAIQRQGAGTEAFF.

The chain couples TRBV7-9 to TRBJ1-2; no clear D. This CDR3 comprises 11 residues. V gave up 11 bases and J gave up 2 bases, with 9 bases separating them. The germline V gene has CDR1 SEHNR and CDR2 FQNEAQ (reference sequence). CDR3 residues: CAVGGNYGYTF. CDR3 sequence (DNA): TGTGCCGTGGGAGGAAACTATGGCTACACCTTC.

CDR3 sequence: CASSPGDLDGTGELFF. CDR3 in DNA: TGTGCCAGCAGTCCCGGTGATCTCGATGGCACCGGGGAGCTGTTTTTT. V is TRBV4-2 and J is TRBJ2-2; D not certain. The germline CDR1 and CDR2 sequences are LGHNA and YNFKEQ. The CDR3 totals 16 residues. V lost 6 bases and J lost 4, with 18 bases in between.